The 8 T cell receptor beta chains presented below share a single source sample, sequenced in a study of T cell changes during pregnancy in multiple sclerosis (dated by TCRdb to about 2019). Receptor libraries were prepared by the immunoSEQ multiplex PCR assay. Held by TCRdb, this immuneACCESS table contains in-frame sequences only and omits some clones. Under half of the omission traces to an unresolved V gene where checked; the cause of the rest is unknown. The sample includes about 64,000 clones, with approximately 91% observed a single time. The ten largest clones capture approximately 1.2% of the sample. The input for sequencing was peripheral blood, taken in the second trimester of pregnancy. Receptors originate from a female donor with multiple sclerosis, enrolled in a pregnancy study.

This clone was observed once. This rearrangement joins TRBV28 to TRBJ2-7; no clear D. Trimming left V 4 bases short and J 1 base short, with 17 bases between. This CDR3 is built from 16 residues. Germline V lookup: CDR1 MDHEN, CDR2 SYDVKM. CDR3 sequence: CASSSPSVGASYEQYF. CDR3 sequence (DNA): TGTGCCAGCAGTTCTCCCTCTGTCGGTGCGTCCTACGAGCAGTACTTC.

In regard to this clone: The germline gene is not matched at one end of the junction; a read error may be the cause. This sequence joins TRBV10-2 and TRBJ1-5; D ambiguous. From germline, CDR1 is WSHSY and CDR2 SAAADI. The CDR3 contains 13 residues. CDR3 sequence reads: CASRQVSSQPQHF. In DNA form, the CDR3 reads TGCGCCAGCAGGCAGGTGAGCAGTCAGCCCCAGCATTTT.

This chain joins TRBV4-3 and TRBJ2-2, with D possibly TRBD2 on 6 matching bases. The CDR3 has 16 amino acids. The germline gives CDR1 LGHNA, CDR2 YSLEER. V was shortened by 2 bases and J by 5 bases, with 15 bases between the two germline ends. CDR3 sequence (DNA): TGCGCCAGCAGCCAATCCCGGCCGGAGGGGACCGGGGAGCTGTTTTTT. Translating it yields CASSQSRPEGTGELFF.

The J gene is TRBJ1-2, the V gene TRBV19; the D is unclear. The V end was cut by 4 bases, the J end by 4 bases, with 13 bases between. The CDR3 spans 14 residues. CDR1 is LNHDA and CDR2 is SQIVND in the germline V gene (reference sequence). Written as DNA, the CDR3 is TGTGCCAGTAGTAACCCCGGAACTACCTATGGCTACACCTTC. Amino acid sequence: CASSNPGTTYGYTF.

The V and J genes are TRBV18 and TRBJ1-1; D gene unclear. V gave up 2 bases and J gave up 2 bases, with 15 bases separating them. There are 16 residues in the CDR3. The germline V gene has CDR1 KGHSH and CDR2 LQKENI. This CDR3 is CASSPVQLIQNTEAFF. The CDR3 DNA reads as TGTGCCAGCTCACCAGTCCAGTTAATTCAAAACACTGAAGCTTTCTTT.

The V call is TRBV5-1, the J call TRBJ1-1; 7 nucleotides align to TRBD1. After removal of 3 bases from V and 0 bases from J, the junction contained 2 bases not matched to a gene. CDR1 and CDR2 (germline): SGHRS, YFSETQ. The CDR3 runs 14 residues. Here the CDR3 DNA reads TGCGCCAGCAGCTGGGGACAGTTGAACACTGAAGCTTTCTTT. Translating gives CASSWGQLNTEAFF.

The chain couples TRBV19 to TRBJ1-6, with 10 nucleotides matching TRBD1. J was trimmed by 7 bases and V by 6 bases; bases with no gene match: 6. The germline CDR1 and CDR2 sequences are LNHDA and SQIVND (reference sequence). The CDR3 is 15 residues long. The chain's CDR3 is CASRQGQGGNSPLHF. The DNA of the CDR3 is TGTGCCAGTAGACAAGGACAGGGGGGAAATTCACCCCTCCACTTT. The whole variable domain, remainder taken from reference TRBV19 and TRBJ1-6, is DGGITQSPKYLFRKEGQNVTLSCEQNLNHDAMYWYRQDPGQGLRLIYYSQIVNDFQKGDIAEGYSVSREKKESFPLTVTSAQKNPTAFYLCASRQGQGGNSPLHFGNGTRLTVT.

DNA of the CDR3: TGTGCCAGCGAGGGGGTGAACACTGAAGCTTTCTTT. Translated, it gives CASEGVNTEAFF. The chain joins TRBV6-5 to TRBJ1-1; perhaps TRBD1 as D (6 bases). The CDR3 length is 12 residues. V dropped 8 bases and J dropped 0 bases, with 7 bases sitting between them. Germline V lookup: CDR1 MNHEY, CDR2 SVGAGI.